The 32 T cell receptor beta chains given below trace back to one sample, sequenced in a study of T cells in Graves' hyperthyroidism and ophthalmopathy. There were TCR beta CDR3 regions amplified from RNA transcripts. In the first-round RT-PCR of the TCR CDR3, the HTBI primer set was used. TCRdb recomputed calls from the multiplex PCR reads with MiXCR, one row per CDR3 protein. The sample lists roughly 400,000 distinct CDR3 sequences; more than 15% were seen once. What was sequenced was blood. Every receptor here comes from a woman aged 18-29 years with Graves' hyperthyroidism that later progressed to Graves' ophthalmopathy.

This clonotype was recorded only once. Germline is not matched at one junction end, which may reflect a read error. The chain links TRBV4-2 to TRBJ1-4, with a weak D call TRBD1 (5 bases). The germline CDR1 and CDR2 sequences are LGHNA and YNFKEQ. There are 17 residues in the CDR3. This chain's CDR3 is CASSHIGGRRTNGKLFF. In DNA form, the CDR3 reads TGTGCCAGCAGCCACATCGGGGGACGGCGGACTAATGGAAAACTGTTTTTT.

The chain combines TRBV10-3 with TRBJ1-6; D is ambiguous. The germline gives CDR1 ENHRY, CDR2 SYGVKD. The CDR3 is made up of 13 amino acids. The V end lost 1 base, the J end lost 4 bases, and 2 bases lay between the germline ends. CDR3 nucleotide sequence: TGTGCCATCAGTGAGTTATATAATTCACCCCTCCACTTT. It encodes CAISELYNSPLHF.

This clonotype has ten or more counts. This chain connects TRBV3-1 to TRBJ2-7; 7 nucleotides align to TRBD2. CDR3 length: 15 amino acids. V dropped 4 bases and J dropped 1; count of bases not matched to a gene: 7. Germline V lookup: CDR1 LGHDT, CDR2 YNNKEL (reference sequence). The CDR3 bases are TGTGCCAGCAGCCGAGGACTAGTTGTGTCCTACGAGCAGTACTTC. Its protein is CASSRGLVVSYEQYF.

In its sample, this clonotype was seen many times. V and J are TRBV7-9 and TRBJ2-2; 8 bases fit TRBD2. Germline values: CDR1 SEHNR, CDR2 FQNEAQ (reference sequence). CDR3 length: 14 amino acids. J gave up 5 bases and V 1 base, and 0 bases lay outside the gene matches. Written as DNA, the CDR3 is TGTGCCAGCAGCTTAGGACTAGCGACCGGGGAGCTGTTTTTT. This translates into CASSLGLATGELFF. Full variable domain (remainder filled in from reference TRBV7-9 and TRBJ2-2): DTGVSQNPRHKITKRGQNVTFRCDPISEHNRLYWYRQTLGQGPEFLTYFQNEAQLEKSRLLSDRFSAERPKGSFSTLEIQRTEQGDSAMYLCASSLGLATGELFFGEGSRLTVL.

This clonotype came up many times. This chain links TRBV7-6 with TRBJ2-1; 14 bases agree with TRBD2. The V gene end was trimmed by 0 bases and the J gene end by 6 bases; junction bases not matched to a gene: 16. The CDR3 sequence is 21 residues long. The V gene's germline CDR1 is SGHVS and CDR2 FNYEAQ. The CDR3 nucleotides are TGTGCCAGCAGCTTAGCGGTGAGGCAAGGAGAGACTAGCGGGAGGGGCAATGAGCAGTTCTTC. Translating it yields CASSLAVRQGETSGRGNEQFF.

This clonotype was picked up many times. This chain links TRBV29-1 with TRBJ2-3; D uncertain. V lost 4 bases, J lost 0 bases, and 8 bases lay in between. Germline lookup yields CDR1 SQVTM and CDR2 ANQGSEA. This CDR3 contains 13 residues. Here the CDR3 reads CSVGRSSTDTQYF. The DNA of the CDR3 is TGCAGCGTTGGAAGGAGTAGCACAGATACGCAGTATTTT.

V gene TRBV7-9 combines with J gene TRBJ2-2; no definite D call. Trimming pared 5 bases from V and 5 bases from J, leaving 15 bases between. The CDR3 is made up of 15 amino acids. CDR1 is SEHNR and CDR2 is FQNEAQ in the germline V gene (reference sequence). This chain's CDR3 is CASSRGAQGTGELFF. CDR3 nucleotides: TGTGCCAGCAGCCGAGGCGCCCAAGGAACCGGGGAGCTGTTTTTT.

In its sample, this clonotype was seen many times. J is TRBJ2-5 and V is TRBV7-9; 7 bases fit TRBD1. V lost 3 bases and J lost 5; bases outside the gene matches: 3. Looked up from germline, CDR1 is SEHNR and CDR2 is FQNEAQ (reference sequence). This CDR3 is 13 amino acids long. The CDR3 DNA reads as TGTGCCAGCAGCTTGGAGACAGGGGAGACCCAGTACTTC. Its translation is CASSLETGETQYF.

The chain carries TRBV10-1 and TRBJ2-7, with D possibly matching TRBD2 (6 bases). V lost 6 bases to trimming and J lost 2 bases, with 17 bases between them. CDR3 length: 15 residues. Germline values: CDR1 WNHNN, CDR2 SYGVQD (reference sequence). CDR3 nucleotide sequence: TGCGCCAGCAGGCTCGGGGAGGAATCTCCCTACGAGCAGTACTTC. This codes for CASRLGEESPYEQYF.

This clonotype was observed many times. The chain carries TRBV18 and TRBJ1-1; the D is unclear. Germline CDR1 KGHSH, CDR2 LQKENI. This CDR3 region has 14 residues. V was shortened by 4 bases and J by 2 bases, with 11 bases between the two germline ends. CDR3 coding DNA: TGTGCCAGCTCACTCTACAGATCAAACACTGAAGCTTTCTTT. Translated: CASSLYRSNTEAFF.

V usage is TRBV20-1 and J usage is TRBJ2-1; possibly TRBD2 for D (5 bases). The V gene lost 0 bases and the J gene lost 0 bases, with 12 bases spanning the gap. The germline V gene has CDR1 DFQATT and CDR2 SNEGSKA (reference sequence). The CDR3 loop spans 16 amino acids. The CDR3 sequence: CSARDERRSSYNEQFF. The CDR3 bases are TGCAGTGCTAGAGATGAGCGGCGCAGCTCCTACAATGAGCAGTTCTTC.

This clonotype appeared many times. V usage is TRBV5-1 and J usage is TRBJ1-1, with 7 bases aligning to TRBD1. V gave up 3 bases and J gave up 1 base; unmatched junction bases: 12. Germline V gene data show CDR1 as SGHRS and CDR2 as YFSETQ. There are 17 residues in the CDR3. In nucleotides, the CDR3 is TGCGCCAGCAGCTCTCTGACAGGGACTCACTCGAACACTGAAGCTTTCTTT. Its protein product is CASSSLTGTHSNTEAFF.

At least ten counts were recorded for this clonotype. The chain recombines TRBV9 with TRBJ1-4; D is uncertain. This CDR3 contains 15 residues. Germline V gene data show CDR1 as SGDLS and CDR2 as YYNGEE. V dropped 0 bases and J dropped 4 bases, with 10 bases sitting between them. DNA for the CDR3: TGTGCCAGCAGCGTAGGCGGTTCCTTTAATGAAAAACTGTTTTTT. This encodes CASSVGGSFNEKLFF.

About this clonotype: A read error is possible here, since a much larger clone lies one base away. The genes are TRBV20-1 and TRBJ1-6, with TRBD1 as a possible D gene (5 bases). Germline V gene sequence: CDR1 DFQATT, CDR2 SNEGSKA (reference sequence). There are 15 residues in the CDR3. V gave up 0 bases and J gave up 9 bases, with 15 bases separating them. In DNA form, the CDR3 reads TGCAGTGCTAGAGATCAGGCACGGGGGGGTTCACCCCTCCACTTT. It codes for CSARDQARGGSPLHF.

This clonotype was seen many times. V is TRBV20-1 and J is TRBJ2-7; 11 nucleotides align to TRBD2. Trimming took 3 bases from V and 5 from J; bases not matched to a gene: 18. The CDR3 contains 18 residues. Germline V CDR1 and CDR2: DFQATT, SNEGSKA (reference sequence). The CDR3 DNA reads as TGCAGTGCTAGTACCCTCGGGGGGACTAGCGGAGGTCCCCACGAGCAGTACTTC. It is translated as CSASTLGGTSGGPHEQYF.

The CDR3 DNA sequence: TGTGCCAGCAGTTTTCTCGGGACAGGATACAATGAGCAGTTCTTC. It encodes CASSFLGTGYNEQFF. V and J are TRBV12-3 or TRBV12-4 and TRBJ2-1; 8 nucleotides match TRBD1. Trimming cost V 3 bases and J 4 bases; bases outside gene matches: 5. The CDR3 is 15 amino acids.

This chain links TRBV7-2 with TRBJ2-3; 10 nucleotides match TRBD2. J lost 2 bases, V lost 6 bases, and 8 bases had no gene match. The CDR3 has 16 residues. The germline CDR1 and CDR2 sequences are SGHTA and FQGNSA. The CDR3 here is CASRDTSGNHTDTQYF. CDR3 sequence (DNA): TGTGCCAGCAGGGATACTAGCGGGAACCACACAGATACGCAGTATTTT.

This clonotype was counted many times. J is TRBJ2-7 and V is TRBV2; 7 bases fit TRBD1. The CDR3 consists of 14 residues. Losses at the gene ends were 7 bases for V and 5 bases for J; bases not matched to a gene: 11. The germline V gene encodes CDR1 SNHLY and CDR2 FYNNEI. The CDR3 spells CASTEGTVAHEQYF. CDR3 DNA: TGTGCCAGCACCGAGGGGACAGTAGCTCACGAGCAGTACTTC. Drawing the rest from reference TRBV2 and TRBJ2-7, the complete variable domain is EPEVTQTPSHQVTQMGQEVILRCVPISNHLYFYWYRQILGQKVEFLVSFYNNEISEKSEIFDDQFSVERPDGSNFTLKIRSTKLEDSAMYFCASTEGTVAHEQYFGPGTRLTVT.

This clonotype was found many times. The chain couples TRBV28 to TRBJ1-2; 11 bases fit TRBD1. V lost 5 bases, J lost 4 bases, and 9 bases stayed unmatched. The CDR3 consists of 16 residues. Germline V lookup: CDR1 MDHEN, CDR2 SYDVKM. CDR3 loop: CASSVDRGQRGYGYTF. In DNA, the CDR3 is TGTGCCAGCAGTGTGGACAGGGGGCAACGTGGCTATGGCTACACCTTC.

The rearrangement joins TRBV2 to TRBJ2-5; 14 nucleotides align to TRBD2. CDR3 length: 16 residues. Trimming cost V 5 bases and J 6 bases; bases outside gene matches: 8. Germline V lookup: CDR1 SNHLY, CDR2 FYNNEI. Here the CDR3 reads CASSSTSGRASKTQYF. In DNA, the CDR3 is TGTGCCAGCAGTTCGACTAGCGGGAGGGCCTCGAAGACCCAGTACTTC.

This clonotype was seen a handful of times. This chain links TRBV4-1 with TRBJ2-1, with 9 bases fitting TRBD1. Germline values: CDR1 MGHRA, CDR2 YSYEKL. V trimming: 3 bases; J trimming: 5 bases; junction bases outside the gene matches: 5. The CDR3 sequence is 15 residues long. The CDR3: CASSQSGQGHNEQFF. CDR3 nucleotide sequence: TGCGCCAGCAGCCAGTCGGGACAGGGACACAATGAGCAGTTCTTC.

With regard to this clonotype: This could be a read error, since a much larger clone is one nucleotide away. The chain is built from TRBV7-2 and TRBJ2-3; maybe TRBD2 (6 bases). CDR3 length equals 15 residues. Germline assignment: CDR1 SGHTA and CDR2 FQGNSA. The DNA for the CDR3 is TGTGCCAGCAGTTTAGCGGATGCTAGCACAGATACGCACTATTTT. The encoded protein is CASSLADASTDTHYF. Looking up the rest from reference TRBV7-2 and TRBJ2-3 gives the full variable domain: GAGVSQSPSNKVTEKGKDVELRCDPISGHTALYWYRQSLGQGLEFLIYFQGNSAPDKSGLPSDRFSAERTGGSVSTLTIQRTQQEDSAVYLCASSLADASTDTHYFGPGTRLTVL.

The chain links TRBV10-2 to TRBJ2-1, with D tentatively TRBD2 (5 bases). Trimming took off 0 bases at V and 0 bases at J, with 12 bases between the two ends. This CDR3 has 17 amino acids. Germline CDR1 reads WSHSY; CDR2 reads SAAADI. Here the CDR3 reads CASSESTGFFSYNEQFF. CDR3 sequence (DNA): TGCGCCAGCAGTGAGTCGACGGGATTCTTCTCCTACAATGAGCAGTTCTTC.

The CDR3 loop is CASSIRVESNQPQHF. As DNA, the CDR3 is TGTGCCAGTAGTATCAGGGTTGAGAGCAATCAGCCCCAGCATTTT. This chain links TRBV19 with TRBJ1-5; D possibly corresponds to TRBD1 (5 bases). The V end lost 3 bases, the J end lost 1 base, and 10 bases lay between the germline ends. There are 15 residues in the CDR3. Germline-derived CDR1 and CDR2 are LNHDA and SQIVND (reference sequence).

This clonotype was counted at least ten times. The V and J genes are TRBV6-1 and TRBJ2-1; D remains unclear. In germline, CDR1 is MNHNS, CDR2 SASEGT. The CDR3 loop spans 17 amino acids. The V and J ends lost 5 bases and 0 bases respectively, with 17 bases between them. CDR3 bases: TGTGCCAGCAGTTCCTTTACCAGTTCTAGCTCCTACAATGAGCAGTTCTTC. Encoded protein: CASSSFTSSSSYNEQFF.

This clonotype was counted at least ten times. The chain combines TRBV9 with TRBJ2-3, with TRBD2 as a possible D gene (6 bases). The CDR3 covers 15 residues. From germline, CDR1 is SGDLS and CDR2 YYNGEE. Trimming shortened V by 0 bases and J by 3 bases, and 11 bases separated the two germline ends. The CDR3 DNA sequence: TGTGCCAGCAGCGTAGATCAGGGAGGAACAGATACGCAGTATTTT. Translation: CASSVDQGGTDTQYF.

This clonotype was found many times. This chain links TRBV12-3 or TRBV12-4 with TRBJ2-7; 10 nucleotides align to TRBD2. CDR3 length: 13 amino acids. Trimming cost V 3 bases and J 5 bases; bases outside gene matches: 1. The DNA of the CDR3 is TGTGCCAGCAGTTTTCTAGCGGGAGACGAGCAGTACTTC. Its protein product is CASSFLAGDEQYF.

The V call is TRBV20-1, the J call TRBJ2-1; 13 positions agree with TRBD2. J was trimmed by 8 bases and V by 1 base; bases with no gene match: 11. Germline values: CDR1 DFQATT, CDR2 SNEGSKA (reference sequence). The CDR3 length is 17 residues. The CDR3 sequence: CSARVRTSGRWGHEQFF. DNA for the CDR3: TGCAGTGCTAGAGTAAGGACTAGCGGGAGATGGGGCCATGAGCAGTTCTTC.

This clonotype was seen at least ten times. The chain carries TRBV24-1 and TRBJ2-1; D might be TRBD1 or TRBD2, each matching 5 bases. The V end was cut by 2 bases, the J end by 2 bases, with 12 bases between. Germline V gene lookup returns CDR1 KGHDR and CDR2 SFDVKD. CDR3 length: 16 amino acids. The CDR3 spells CATSDYGGATYNEQFF. In DNA, the CDR3 is TGTGCCACCAGTGATTATGGGGGAGCTACCTACAATGAGCAGTTCTTC.

This clonotype was counted ten times or more. The rearrangement joins TRBV14 to TRBJ1-1; D ambiguous. Germline CDR1 is SGHDN and CDR2 is FVKESK. This CDR3 is 16 amino acids long. V lost 4 bases to trimming and J lost 0 bases, with 15 bases between them. CDR3 loop: CASSPLNGFMNTEAFF. The CDR3 DNA reads as TGTGCCAGCAGCCCCCTAAACGGCTTCATGAACACTGAAGCTTTCTTT.

J is TRBJ2-4 and V is TRBV12-3 or TRBV12-4; perhaps D is TRBD1 or TRBD2 (5 bases each). CDR3 length: 12 residues. V was clipped by 10 bases and J by 3 bases, with 10 bases between them. The CDR3: CATRDGKNIQYF. The CDR3 nucleotides read TGTGCCACCCGGGACGGCAAAAACATTCAGTACTTC.

This chain connects TRBV5-1 to TRBJ2-3; D might be TRBD1 (5 bases). CDR3 length: 12 residues. Germline V gene sequence: CDR1 SGHRS, CDR2 YFSETQ. With 4 bases removed from V and 5 bases from J, the gap between germline ends came to 8 bases. The CDR3 coding sequence is TGCGCCAGCAGCCCCCAGGGAGATACGCAGTATTTT. Its protein product is CASSPQGDTQYF.